This T cell receptor beta chain was identified in a study of CD8 T cells in ankylosing spondylitis. TCRdb re-called the 5' RACE reads with MiXCR, one entry per CDR3 protein. The sample lists about 96,000 distinct CDR3 sequences; about 8.8% were seen once. Findings of the study overall: A TCR beta motif of 8 or 9 highly homologous variants appeared characteristic of ankylosing spondylitis blood. Clones linked to disease were reported to show significant enrichment in matched ankylosing spondylitis synovial fluid.

The ends lost 3 bases at V and 0 bases at J; junction bases unmatched: 6. Germline V gene data show CDR1 as LNHDA and CDR2 as SQIVND (reference sequence). The CDR3 spans 17 residues. This clonotype came up many times. Its specificity is unknown. This receptor was obtained from a male donor with ankylosing spondylitis or in good health (not recorded which). V and J are TRBV19 and TRBJ2-1; 9 positions match TRBD1. The sequenced sample was blood, either unsorted or a sorted T cell fraction (not recorded which). The CDR3: CASSIWSTGGSYNEQFF. CDR3 in DNA: TGTGCCAGTAGTATCTGGTCGACAGGGGGCTCCTACAATGAGCAGTTCTTC.